The entry below describes one TCR beta chain. The count of this clone is one. Its antigen has not been determined. No much larger clone exists at a distance of one base, and base qualities are not known. This sample is drawn from a study of cytomegalovirus exposure and HLA in healthy donors (dated by TCRdb to about 2017). About the study as a whole: An earlier analysis of approximately 640 of the donors reported approximately 300 Gb of sequence data and 100 million to 140 million unique TCR beta sequences from about 180 million T cells. Approximately 310 gigabases of sequencing data and around 85 million unique TCR sequences made up an early release that covered about 640 HLA-typed donors. Of the 350 to 400 genotyped donors, about 84% fell in the genetic ancestry cluster associated with self-reported Caucasian donors. The study aimed to test whether cataloging public T cell receptors could reveal signatures of past pathogen exposure. The study used immunosequencing to profile the T cell repertoires of approximately 630 subjects and linked those repertoires to cytomegalovirus serostatus. In addition to the first cohort of 666 subjects, a separate validation cohort of about 120 different subjects was used. To predict cytomegalovirus infection status, the study brought together high-throughput TCR immunosequencing, statistical association of individual TCRs with disease status, and machine learning. In a later analysis, previously published TCR beta repertoires from more than 500 donors were re-analyzed and high-resolution HLA genotyping was added so that TCR occurrence patterns could be studied. In the later analysis, no new phenotypic data were used to find candidate immune exposures; instead, reliance was placed on TCR beta sequences and their occurrence across donors. In an earlier analysis of around 540 of the donors, high-throughput TCR beta sequencing was used to judge whether each TCR beta V gene segment behaved as functional or pseudogenic. Donor age, sex, ethnicity and CMV serostatus were compiled alongside the repertoire data. A later genetic analysis used genome-wide SNP genotypes for about 65% of the 666 donors, treating that subset as a discovery cohort. Every discovery cohort repertoire had been produced on one sequencing platform. HLA typing included class I and class II loci at four-digit resolution. The number of donors typed differed by locus, with roughly 629-640 for A, B, C, DRB1 and DQB1, around 500 for DQA1, 600 to 610 for DPA1, and 450 to 480 for DPB1. Because of strong linkage in the cohort, a handful of DR-DQ haplotypes were treated as single units for association and clustering. Among 350 to 400 genotyped donors of the cohort, an average of roughly 240,000 unique TCR beta nucleotide sequences were sequenced per donor, around 18% of them non-productive. Overall results and qualifications from the work: Because counts were too low, some 17 rarely observed V segments, including chromosome 9 orphons, were left out of the earlier analysis of about 620 of the donors. A further reported finding was that TCR beta sequences accurately predicted the HLA-A and HLA-B alleles for most subjects in the first cohort. According to a later analysis, most CMV-associated TCR beta chains appeared to be HLA-restricted, and the HLA associations seemed to be driven largely by CMV exposure. A later genetic analysis associated a missense DCLRE1C variant with V-gene and J-gene trimming of TCR beta chains, and an independent cohort replicated the association. Specific HLA alleles were associated with 16,951 TCR beta sequences at a false discovery rate of 0.05 in a later analysis. Most TCR sequences were observed very rarely across donors, whereas some public TCRs were present in many individuals. Correlated functional status among segregating V segments might be attributable to linkage disequilibrium, but an unknown experimental factor could not be ruled out. Roughly uniform sequencing depth across donors was assumed in presence/absence analyses, although this assumption may not hold. The sequencing pipeline was judged likely to have produced a cluster of highly shared sequence variants as a technical artifact. Because HLA typing was missing for some donors at each locus, association tests included only the typed subset. In an earlier analysis of approximately 590 of the donors, most TCR beta V segments appeared in productive rearrangements about 87% or about 30% of the time, broadly matching IMGT annotations. A later analysis found that TCR association rates varied across HLA loci, with DRB1 alleles showing the most associated TCRs and HLA-C alleles the fewest. Compared with the approximately 670-donor mean, donors in an Asian-associated ancestry cluster had fewer N-insertions in productive TCRs, according to a later genetic analysis. The authors suggested that the approach could potentially be generalized to other disease states and immunological phenotypes. Strong co-occurrence of HLA alleles, especially DR and DQ, made assigning TCR associations to individual alleles difficult. The classifier was reported to diagnose cytomegalovirus status with high specificity and sensitivity in both the original and validation cohorts. The cohort was sequenced for TCR beta chains only, and without alpha or paired-chain data the features that could be detected were limited. In a later analysis, HLA-associated TCR beta chains showed more clonal expansion and lower generation probabilities than non-associated chains that were equally common. In vitro tests confirmed that a few of the cytomegalovirus-associated TCR beta chains recognize cytomegalovirus antigens. In the study, about 150 TCR beta chains were listed as associated with cytomegalovirus. According to a later analysis, parvovirus B19, influenza, CMV and Epstein-Barr virus appeared linked to several top co-occurrence clusters. For the cohort, immune exposure information was limited to CMV serostatus.

The cohort consisted of 600 to 750 healthy bone marrow donors. At the time of sampling, every cohort member was nominally healthy, though immune exposures that went unrecorded were likely present. The donor was CMV seronegative and belonged to the group of several hundred seronegative cohort members. Each donor provided a peripheral blood sample, and peripheral blood mononuclear cells were used for TCR beta sequencing. The Qiagen DNeasy Blood Extraction Kit was used to extract genomic DNA from the blood cell samples. Library preparation was by the immunoSEQ multiplex PCR assay. For the multiplex PCR, a mixture combining 60 forward primers for TCR Vbeta segments and 13 reverse primers for TCR Jbeta segments was used. A multiplex PCR assay on genomic DNA amplified the CDR3 region of rearranged TCR beta genes. On the Illumina HiSeq System, the amplified TCR beta libraries were sequenced as 87-base-pair reads. For the original study's pipeline: A later analysis tallied approximately 87 million unique TCR beta chains across the roughly 610 repertoires, and approximately 12 million of those chains were shared by two or more donors. Raw reads were error-corrected and collapsed into unique sequences with a nearest-neighbor algorithm that merged closely related sequences to remove PCR and sequencing errors. V, D and J gene segments were assigned by aligning CDR3 sequences to IMGT reference sequences. For a sequence to be retained, a match of at least six nucleotides was required to both a V gene segment and a J gene segment. Rearrangements were classified as productive when the CDR3 lacked stop codons and remained in frame with V and J, and all other rearrangements were classified as non-productive. Following IMGT convention, CDR3 was defined as the stretch from the second conserved V-encoded cysteine to the conserved J-encoded phenylalanine. Sequences without an unambiguous match to a single V gene segment were excluded from the earlier analysis of almost 600 of the donors. An earlier analysis of 587 of the donors called V segments functional above 56.7% productive rearrangements and segregating when the between-donor standard deviation exceeded 5%. A statistical classification framework was built to diagnose cytomegalovirus status from the catalog of TCR beta chain sequences. A later analysis assigned V and J genes by comparing TCR nucleotide sequences with IMGT/GENE-DB human TR gene sequences. The TCRdist pipeline was used in a later analysis to assign CDR3 sequences and most-parsimonious VDJ recombination scenarios. In a later analysis, each TCR beta chain was defined by its CDR3 amino acid sequence together with its V-gene family, and reads lacking a unique V-gene family were excluded. As a way to deal with suspected cross-contamination and a sequencing artifact, a later analysis dropped 640 or so nucleotide sequences that were highly shared and had low generation probability. A later analysis calculated a clonal expansion index for each public chain from normalized within-repertoire ranks of inferred template counts. A later analysis computed generation probabilities with a VDJ recombination model fitted to out-of-frame rearrangements, and checked the results against IGoR. In a later analysis, hypergeometric tests were used to score TCR-TCR, TCR-HLA and TCR-CMV co-occurrence, with a repertoire-size bias correction applied to TCR pairs. A later analysis estimated false discovery rates by permuting HLA or CMV assignments 20 times. In a later analysis, co-occurring TCRs were grouped using DBSCAN, and TCRdist sequence similarity was added for clustering within HLA-allele-positive subsets. Repertoires with fewer than 30,000 or more than 120,000 public chains were left out of co-occurrence clustering, as were about 5 repertoires with anomalous nucleotide sharing. Here the immuneACCESS table is served through TCRdb, limited to in-frame sequences with V and J called. Missing clones are a known gap in these copies; in checked studies unresolved V genes cover under half, and the rest lacks a known reason. D and trimming were read from the DNA, whereas the V and J calls and clone size are those reported in that table. Within this sample are 55,000 to 65,000 clones, with approximately 80% of them counted one time only. Roughly 3% of the sample is held by the ten biggest clonotypes.

Sequencing was carried out using PBMCs. The TCR comes from a woman in her 30s in good health and CMV-seronegative.

CDR3 reads: CASSHSGQGLNYGYTF. The DNA sequence reads TGCGCCAGCAGCCATTCCGGACAGGGGCTGAACTATGGCTACACCTTC. Here the chain combines TRBV4-3 and TRBJ1-2, with 9 central nucleotides matching TRBD1. CDR1 is given as LGHNA and CDR2 as YSLEER, both from the germline V gene. V has 3 bases trimmed and J has 2 bases trimmed; junction bases matching no gene number 7. The CDR3, from cysteine to phenylalanine, totals 16 residues. CDR3 DNA is the only sequence kept; it has 48 bases, read in frame from the first base.